This TCR beta chain is drawn from a study of T cell repertoires in cytomegalovirus infection. At the level of the study: Carrying CMV and the relevant HLA type showed in public TCR beta signatures. Study-wide results and caveats: There were carriers of CMV plus the relevant HLA, and cumulative public TCR beta family frequency identified them. Within the response measured ex vivo, HLA-C-restricted CMV-specific TCR beta clonotypes were dominant.

After removal of 5 bases from V and 2 bases from J, the junction contained 11 bases not matched to a gene. This CDR3 has 17 residues. Germline V gene lookup returns CDR1 KGHDR and CDR2 SFDVKD. TCRdb re-derived calls from the reads in MiXCR, one entry per CDR3 protein. Of about a million distinct CDR3 sequences in the sample, around a third are singletons; the top ten hold 11% to 15%. As for this clonotype: What it recognizes is unknown.

V gene TRBV24-1 combines with J gene TRBJ2-5; TRBD2 aligns across 9 bases. The source of this sequence is a human donor in good health (CMV status not recorded). Some clones in this sample may be carry-over from other donors' samples. The specimen was cultured CD8+ T cells from PBMCs, collected from culture after CMV antigen stimulation. CDR3 loop: CATSVRGAGGRQETQYF. The CDR3 DNA reads TGTGCCACCAGTGTTAGGGGAGCGGGGGGACGTCAAGAGACCCAGTACTTC.